Following are 25 T cell receptor beta chains from one sample sequenced in a study of OX40 agonist ivuxolimab in advanced cancers. The assay was immunoSEQ multiplex PCR, and TCRdb's table has in-frame clones only and misses some. Of about 98,000 clones listed, 80% to 90% were seen once; the top ten hold about 0.82%. The sample in question was CD4+ or CD8+ T cells sorted from blood, obtained in a trial of the OX40 agonist ivuxolimab. The receptors derive from an adult with an advanced solid tumor such as melanoma, head and neck, liver or kidney cancer.

This clone occurred a few times. The rearrangement joins TRBV18 to TRBJ1-5; TRBD1 might be the D (5 bases). V was cut by 4 bases and J by 7 bases, with 11 bases left in between. The CDR3 spans 13 residues. Germline CDR1 is KGHSH and CDR2 is LQKENI. The CDR3 DNA sequence: TGTGCCAGCTCACGGGAGGACACCCAGCCCCAGCATTTT. Translation gives CASSREDTQPQHF.

The CDR3 sequence is CASSDPGASTDTQYF. Written as DNA, the CDR3 is TGTGCCAGCAGTGATCCGGGGGCAAGCACAGATACGCAGTATTTT. The chain recombines TRBV6-1 with TRBJ2-3; the D gene could be TRBD1 or TRBD2 (6 bases each). V was clipped by 3 bases and J by 0 bases, with 10 bases between them. This CDR3 is built from 15 residues. From germline, CDR1 is MNHNS and CDR2 SASEGT.

The gene calls are TRBV6-5 and TRBJ2-7, with D unclear. The V end lost 0 bases, the J end lost 7 bases, and 10 bases lay between the germline ends. CDR1 is MNHEY and CDR2 is SVGAGI in the germline V gene. CDR3 size: 13 residues. CDR3 sequence (DNA): TGTGCCAGCAGTTACTCCCCTAGAGGAGAGCAGTACTTC. Amino acid sequence: CASSYSPRGEQYF.

This clone has more than one count but fewer than ten. The chain combines TRBV6-5 with TRBJ1-5, with D uncertain. V was clipped by 6 bases and J by 0 bases, with 12 bases between them. The CDR3 consists of 15 residues. CDR1 is MNHEY and CDR2 is SVGAGI in the germline V gene. The CDR3 DNA sequence: TGTGCCAGCAGACCGCAGGTGTATAGCAATCAGCCCCAGCATTTT. This codes for CASRPQVYSNQPQHF.

V usage is TRBV6-5 and J usage is TRBJ2-7, with unresolved D. The V and J ends lost 5 bases and 6 bases respectively, with 17 bases between them. From germline, CDR1 is MNHEY and CDR2 SVGAGI. This CDR3 has 14 residues. This CDR3 is CASSTLATNLEQYF. In DNA, the CDR3 is TGTGCCAGCAGTACCCTCGCCACTAATCTCGAGCAGTACTTC.

V is TRBV7-3 and J is TRBJ2-7, with 8 positions matching TRBD2. The V and J ends lost 4 bases and 5 bases, in that order; junction bases with no gene match: 10. The CDR3 contains 15 residues. Looked up from germline, CDR1 is SGHTA and CDR2 is FQGTGA. The CDR3 region has the DNA TGTGCCAGCAGCTGCCCCAACGGGAGGGGGAACGAGCAGTACGTC. Amino acids: CASSCPNGRGNEQYV.

The chain has TRBV19 and TRBJ1-4; a weak D match, TRBD1 (5 bases). CDR1 and CDR2 (germline): LNHDA, SQIVND (reference sequence). The CDR3 spans 14 residues. The germline V and J ends were trimmed by 5 bases and 4 bases, with 11 bases remaining between them. CDR3 sequence reads: CASSPGPDNEKLFF. In DNA, the CDR3 is TGTGCCAGTAGTCCGGGACCGGATAATGAAAAACTGTTTTTT.

The chain recombines TRBV18 with TRBJ1-1; D unresolved. This CDR3 comprises 14 residues. Per the germline V gene, CDR1 is KGHSH and CDR2 is LQKENI. The V gene lost 3 bases and the J gene lost 2 bases, with 10 bases spanning the gap. CDR3 protein: CASSPAELNTEAFF. CDR3 coding DNA: TGTGCCAGCTCACCGGCGGAGCTTAACACTGAAGCTTTCTTT.

The chain joins TRBV5-1 to TRBJ1-2; D is uncertain. From germline, CDR1 is SGHRS and CDR2 YFSETQ. This CDR3 has 16 residues. V lost 4 bases and J 1 base, leaving 17 bases between the germline ends. The CDR3 DNA reads TGCGCCAGCAGCCCAGGCGGGTACGGCTTTAACTATGGCTACACCTTC. Its translation is CASSPGGYGFNYGYTF.

This chain links TRBV7-8 with TRBJ2-1; TRBD2 is a possible D gene (8 bases). The CDR3 contains 16 residues. The germline V gene encodes CDR1 SGHVS and CDR2 FQNEAQ. V lost 3 bases and J lost 9, with 21 bases in between. Here the CDR3 reads CASSFSNSGNRGEQFF. The CDR3 region has the DNA TGTGCCAGCAGCTTTTCGAATAGCGGGAACAGGGGTGAGCAGTTCTTC.

This clone has just one count. The chain is built from TRBV27 and TRBJ1-1; 7 nucleotides agree with TRBD1. In germline, CDR1 is MNHEY, CDR2 SMNVEV (reference sequence). The V gene end was trimmed by 4 bases and the J gene end by 6 bases; junction bases not matched to a gene: 5. The CDR3 has 13 amino acids. The CDR3, as DNA: TGTGCCAGCAGTTCCAACAGGGGCCCTGAAGCTTTCTTT. It translates to CASSSNRGPEAFF.

The rearrangement joins TRBV2 to TRBJ1-1, with no clear D. This CDR3 spans 12 amino acids. Deletions cut 6 bases from V and 1 base from J, with 6 bases between. In germline, CDR1 is SNHLY, CDR2 FYNNEI. CDR3 nucleotide sequence: TGTGCCAGCAGGGCGGGGAACACTGAAGCTTTCTTT. It translates to CASRAGNTEAFF.

The chain recombines TRBV10-3 with TRBJ2-7; D is possibly TRBD1 (6 bases). This CDR3 is built from 12 residues. CDR1 is ENHRY and CDR2 is SYGVKD in the germline V gene. Trimming shortened V by 5 bases and J by 3 bases, and 8 bases separated the two germline ends. The CDR3 region has the DNA TGTGCCATCAGTCCACAGGGCTACGAGCAGTACGTC. The encoded protein is CAISPQGYEQYV.

This clone has only one observation. The rearrangement uses TRBV4-1 and TRBJ1-4; D remains ambiguous. CDR1 is MGHRA and CDR2 is YSYEKL in the germline V gene. There are 13 residues in the CDR3. Trimming removed 5 bases at V and 8 bases at J, with 12 bases between. The CDR3 DNA follows: TGCGCCAGCAGCAGAGGCCGGAGGGAAAAACTGTTTTTT. Its translation is CASSRGRREKLFF.

The chain joins TRBV18 to TRBJ2-7, with TRBD1 matching 8 bases. CDR1 and CDR2 from the germline V gene are KGHSH and LQKENI. Unmatched junction bases numbered 1, after V lost 4 bases and J lost 5 bases. The CDR3 has 12 amino acids. The CDR3 bases are TGTGCCAGCTCACTGGACAGGGACGAGCAGTACGTC. It translates to CASSLDRDEQYV.

The chain has TRBV10-3 and TRBJ2-7, with D possibly matching TRBD1 (6 bases). This CDR3 is built from 15 residues. Germline CDR1 ENHRY, CDR2 SYGVKD. The V gene lost 8 bases and the J gene lost 0 bases, with 17 bases spanning the gap. The DNA of the CDR3 is TGTGCCATCTTAGGGGGATTCCCGGGCTCCTACGAGCAGTACTTC. Amino acid sequence: CAILGGFPGSYEQYF.

This clone was seen a few times. The J gene is TRBJ1-1, the V gene TRBV5-1; the match to TRBD1 covers 10 bases. Germline CDR1 is SGHRS and CDR2 is YFSETQ. The CDR3 loop spans 16 amino acids. The trim removed 1 base at V and 4 bases at J, leaving 7 bases unmatched. The CDR3 protein is CASSLMGQGQGTEAFF. The CDR3 DNA sequence: TGCGCCAGCAGCTTGATGGGACAGGGGCAGGGCACTGAAGCTTTCTTT.

V usage is TRBV7-8 and J usage is TRBJ2-7; D might be TRBD1 or TRBD2, each matching 5 bases. Trimming took off 10 bases at V and 2 bases at J, with 15 bases between the two ends. Germline CDR1 SGHVS, CDR2 FQNEAQ. The CDR3 extends over 13 amino acids. DNA of the CDR3: TGTGCCACCTCGTTGGGACGGCCCTACGAGCAGTACGTC. As protein: CATSLGRPYEQYV.

The V and J genes are TRBV2 and TRBJ1-1; 9 bases are shared with TRBD1. The germline gives CDR1 SNHLY, CDR2 FYNNEI. V shed 8 bases, J shed 8 bases, and the junction held 6 bases outside the gene matches. The CDR3 spans 12 residues. CDR3 residues: CASFFTGGEAFF. DNA for the CDR3: TGTGCCAGCTTCTTCACAGGGGGCGAAGCTTTCTTT.

This clone was detected once. The chain carries TRBV14 and TRBJ2-2; D is uncertain. V shed 7 bases and J shed 4 bases, with 13 bases lying between them. This CDR3 contains 14 residues. Per germline, CDR1 SGHDN and CDR2 FVKESK. Here the CDR3 reads CASNQALSTGELFF. CDR3 nucleotide sequence: TGTGCCAGCAATCAAGCCCTAAGCACCGGGGAGCTGTTTTTT.

This chain uses TRBV5-1 with TRBJ2-1; possible D gene TRBD2, 5 bases. CDR1 is SGHRS, CDR2 YFSETQ, per germline. The CDR3 contains 16 residues. V dropped 7 bases and J dropped 7 bases, with 24 bases sitting between them. The CDR3 DNA reads TGCGCCAGCGCGACGGGTAGCGCCTCAGGCGGAAATGAGCAGTTCTTC. It codes for CASATGSASGGNEQFF. The full variable domain, in which reference TRBV5-1 and TRBJ2-1 provide the parts outside the CDR3, is KAGVTQTPRYLIKTRGQQVTLSCSPISGHRSVSWYQQTPGQGLQFLFEYFSETQRNKGNFPGRFSGRQFSNSRSEMNVSTLELGDSALYLCASATGSASGGNEQFFGPGTRLTVL.

The chain joins TRBV5-4 to TRBJ2-1; TRBD2 agrees at 9 bases. V was pared by 4 bases and J by 8 bases, with 13 bases of the junction left unmatched. CDR1 is SGHNT and CDR2 is YYREEE in the germline V gene (reference sequence). The CDR3 runs 16 residues. The CDR3 DNA is TGTGCCAGCAGCCAAGACGGGTTAGCGGGAGCGGATGAGCAGTTCTTC. Amino acids: CASSQDGLAGADEQFF.

This rearrangement joins TRBV30 to TRBJ2-1; TRBD2 matches at 8 bases. Per germline, CDR1 GTSNPN and CDR2 SVGIG (reference sequence). The ends lost 0 bases at V and 1 base at J; junction bases unmatched: 5. The CDR3 is made up of 16 amino acids. The CDR3 sequence: CAWSVPSGRSYNEQFF. The CDR3 bases are TGTGCCTGGAGTGTACCCAGCGGGAGATCCTACAATGAGCAGTTCTTC. The complete variable domain, with remaining parts taken from reference TRBV30 and TRBJ2-1, reads SQTIHQWPATLVQPVGSPLSLECTVEGTSNPNLYWYRQAAGRGLQLLFYSVGIGQISSEVPQNLSASRPQDRQFILSSKKLLLSDSGFYLCAWSVPSGRSYNEQFFGPGTRLTVL.

The chain employs TRBV30 and TRBJ1-3, with no clear D. The V end lost 5 bases, the J end lost 3 bases, and 5 bases lay between the germline ends. CDR3 length: 11 amino acids. The germline gives CDR1 GTSNPN, CDR2 SVGIG (reference sequence). For the CDR3, the DNA is TGTGCCTGGTTTTATGGAAACACCATATATTTT. Amino acid sequence: CAWFYGNTIYF.

This clone occurred once. This chain joins TRBV5-5 and TRBJ2-3; a weak D match, TRBD2 (6 bases). The V gene lost 2 bases and the J gene lost 6 bases, with 19 bases spanning the gap. This CDR3 is built from 16 residues. The germline CDR1 and CDR2 sequences are SGHKS and YYEKEE (reference sequence). The CDR3 region is CASSFRTAHGGDTQYF. CDR3 coding DNA: TGTGCCAGCAGCTTTCGGACCGCCCACGGAGGGGATACGCAGTATTTT.